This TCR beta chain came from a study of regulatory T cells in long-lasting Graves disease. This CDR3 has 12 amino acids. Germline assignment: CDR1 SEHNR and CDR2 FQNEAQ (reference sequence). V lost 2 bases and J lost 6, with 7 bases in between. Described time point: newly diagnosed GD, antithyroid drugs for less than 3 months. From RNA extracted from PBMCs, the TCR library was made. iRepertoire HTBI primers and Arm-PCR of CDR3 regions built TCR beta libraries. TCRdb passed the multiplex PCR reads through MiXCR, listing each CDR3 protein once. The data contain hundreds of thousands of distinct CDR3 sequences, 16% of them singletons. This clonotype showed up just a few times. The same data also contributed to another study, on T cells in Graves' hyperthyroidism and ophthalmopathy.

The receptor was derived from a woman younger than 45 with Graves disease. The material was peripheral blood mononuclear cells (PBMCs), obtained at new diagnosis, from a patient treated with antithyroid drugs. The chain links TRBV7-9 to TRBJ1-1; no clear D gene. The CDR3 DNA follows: TGTGCCAGCAGCTTACTAAGACCTGAAGCTTTCTTT. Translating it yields CASSLLRPEAFF.